This is a list of T cell receptor beta chains from one sample in a study of T cell responses to AZD1222 COVID-19 vaccine. Generated by immunoSEQ multiplex PCR, the TCRdb table keeps only in-frame clones and is missing some. The repertoire holds about 130,000 clones, with over 75% as singletons. Specimen: peripheral blood, collected on day 0 of AZD1222 vaccination. These receptors came from an adult in good health. The CDR3 runs from the conserved cysteine through the conserved F or W. Fields, in order: V gene, D gene, clone size, J gene, CDR3 protein, CDR3 DNA. A D gene is named only where the DNA matches it firmly. Clone size appears in some rows only: once, few, many, or a class for an expanded clone.

v_call: TRBV5-4
d_call: TRBD1
clone_size: once
j_call: TRBJ1-4
cdr3_aa: CASTTGANEKLFF
cdr3_nt: TGTGCCAGCACGACAGGGGCCAACGAAAAACTGTTTTTT

v_call: TRBV7-9
d_call: .
clone_size: .
j_call: TRBJ2-7
cdr3_aa: CASSWRGQSQSEQYF
cdr3_nt: TGTGCCAGCAGCTGGAGGGGCCAATCGCAATCCGAGCAGTACTTC

v_call: TRBV5-1
d_call: .
clone_size: .
j_call: TRBJ2-7
cdr3_aa: CASSLTAYEQYF
cdr3_nt: TGCGCCAGCAGCTTGACGGCCTACGAGCAGTACTTC

v_call: TRBV27
d_call: TRBD1
clone_size: .
j_call: TRBJ2-1
cdr3_aa: CASSLPGQGYNEQFF
cdr3_nt: TGTGCCAGCAGTTTACCGGGACAGGGATACAATGAGCAGTTCTTC

v_call: TRBV18
d_call: .
clone_size: .
j_call: TRBJ1-1
cdr3_aa: CASSHGANTEAFF
cdr3_nt: TGTGCCAGCTCACACGGGGCGAACACTGAAGCTTTCTTT

v_call: TRBV27
d_call: .
clone_size: .
j_call: TRBJ2-3
cdr3_aa: CASSSRRGSDTQYF
cdr3_nt: TGTGCCAGCAGTTCTCGGAGAGGATCAGATACGCAGTATTTT

v_call: TRBV15
d_call: TRBD2
clone_size: .
j_call: TRBJ2-1
cdr3_aa: CATSRDLSGRAFNEQFF
cdr3_nt: TGTGCCACCAGCAGAGATCTTAGCGGGAGGGCCTTCAATGAGCAGTTCTTC

v_call: TRBV23-1
d_call: TRBD1
clone_size: .
j_call: TRBJ2-7
cdr3_aa: CASSQGRTGNEQYF
cdr3_nt: TGCGCCAGCAGTCAGGGTCGGACAGGAAACGAGCAGTACTTC

v_call: TRBV21-1
d_call: .
clone_size: .
j_call: TRBJ2-2
cdr3_aa: CASSKDLAGGSNTGELFF
cdr3_nt: TGTGCCAGCAGCAAAGATTTAGCGGGGGGCTCTAACACCGGGGAGCTGTTTTTT

v_call: TRBV27
d_call: .
clone_size: .
j_call: TRBJ2-2
cdr3_aa: CASSQPTRDIKTGELFF
cdr3_nt: TGTGCCAGCAGTCAACCCACCCGGGACATAAAAACCGGGGAGCTGTTTTTT

v_call: TRBV4-1
d_call: TRBD2
clone_size: .
j_call: TRBJ2-1
cdr3_aa: CASSQGELAGIFNEQFF
cdr3_nt: TGCGCCAGCAGCCAGGGGGAACTAGCGGGGATTTTCAATGAGCAGTTCTTC

v_call: TRBV4-3
d_call: .
clone_size: .
j_call: TRBJ2-4
cdr3_aa: CASSLGWRQGVNIQYF
cdr3_nt: TGCGCCAGCAGTCTTGGATGGCGTCAGGGAGTAAACATTCAGTACTTC

v_call: TRBV13
d_call: .
clone_size: .
j_call: TRBJ2-7
cdr3_aa: CASSLGESYEQYF
cdr3_nt: TGTGCCAGCAGCTTAGGGGAGAGCTACGAGCAGTACTTC

v_call: TRBV5-1
d_call: .
clone_size: .
j_call: TRBJ2-4
cdr3_aa: CASSLWGRIAKNIQYF
cdr3_nt: TGCGCCAGCAGCTTGTGGGGCAGAATAGCCAAAAACATTCAGTACTTC

v_call: TRBV20-1
d_call: TRBD2
clone_size: once
j_call: TRBJ2-1
cdr3_aa: CSGLAANEQFF
cdr3_nt: TGCAGCGGACTAGCGGCCAATGAGCAGTTCTTC

v_call: TRBV30
d_call: TRBD1
clone_size: .
j_call: TRBJ1-2
cdr3_aa: CAWSIQGYGYTF
cdr3_nt: TGTGCCTGGAGTATACAGGGGTATGGCTACACCTTC

v_call: TRBV21-1
d_call: .
clone_size: .
j_call: TRBJ2-5
cdr3_aa: CASSAQGAMGEETQYF
cdr3_nt: TGTGCCAGCAGCGCCCAGGGGGCGATGGGTGAAGAGACCCAGTACTTC

v_call: TRBV18
d_call: .
clone_size: .
j_call: TRBJ1-1
cdr3_aa: CASSPLGPKNTEAFF
cdr3_nt: TGTGCCAGCTCACCACTTGGCCCGAAGAACACTGAAGCTTTCTTT

v_call: TRBV28
d_call: .
clone_size: .
j_call: TRBJ2-3
cdr3_aa: CASSLRGAGDTQYF
cdr3_nt: TGTGCCAGCAGTTTACGCGGAGCGGGAGATACGCAGTATTTT

v_call: TRBV27
d_call: .
clone_size: .
j_call: TRBJ1-5
cdr3_aa: CASSPIGGGGQPQHF
cdr3_nt: TGTGCCAGCAGTCCCATCGGCGGGGGAGGTCAGCCCCAGCATTTT

v_call: TRBV5-1
d_call: .
clone_size: .
j_call: TRBJ2-7
cdr3_aa: CASSLGADSAYEQYF
cdr3_nt: TGCGCCAGCAGCTTGGGGGCCGACAGTGCCTACGAGCAGTACTTC

v_call: TRBV6-6
d_call: TRBD2
clone_size: .
j_call: TRBJ2-2
cdr3_aa: CASSLVAGGLNTGELFF
cdr3_nt: TGTGCCAGCAGTCTTGTAGCGGGGGGGCTCAACACCGGGGAGCTGTTTTTT

v_call: TRBV28
d_call: TRBD1
clone_size: .
j_call: TRBJ2-2
cdr3_aa: CASSLRLGQGTGELFF
cdr3_nt: TGTGCCAGCAGTTTGCGCCTGGGACAGGGCACCGGGGAGCTGTTTTTT

v_call: TRBV5-3
d_call: .
clone_size: .
j_call: TRBJ2-1
cdr3_aa: CASPTGLKDNEQFF
cdr3_nt: TGTGCCAGTCCGACGGGACTTAAAGACAATGAGCAGTTCTTC

v_call: TRBV5-4
d_call: TRBD2
clone_size: .
j_call: TRBJ2-1
cdr3_aa: CASSYVVAGYNEQFF
cdr3_nt: TGTGCCAGCAGTTATGTAGTAGCGGGCTACAATGAGCAGTTCTTC

v_call: TRBV30
d_call: .
clone_size: .
j_call: TRBJ2-5
cdr3_aa: CAWSGIRAGSVTQYF
cdr3_nt: TGTGCCTGGAGTGGGATTAGGGCGGGTAGTGTGACCCAGTACTTC